This T cell receptor (beta chain) is drawn from a study of blood T cell repertoires in COVID-19. As for the study in general: Specimens from acute and convalescent COVID-19 originated in the United States, Italy and Spain. T cells, B-cell-depleted T cells, or PBMCs supplied cDNA or gDNA.

The table came from immunoSEQ multiplex PCR; TCRdb's copy has only in-frame clones and leaves some out. The table records 380,000 or so clones, around 90% of them present only once. The source is a man aged 35 to 55 with acute or convalescent COVID-19. The sequencing sample was made of peripheral blood.

DNA for the CDR3: TGTGCCAGCAGCCTCAGGACTAGCGGGGGGGCCATTCAGACCCAGTACTTC. Translated, it gives CASSLRTSGGAIQTQYF. This chain joins TRBV7-2 and TRBJ2-5, with 15 bases lining up with TRBD2. The germline CDR1 and CDR2 sequences are SGHTA and FQGNSA. The V and J ends lost 5 bases and 6 bases, in that order; junction bases with no gene match: 10. The CDR3 totals 17 residues.